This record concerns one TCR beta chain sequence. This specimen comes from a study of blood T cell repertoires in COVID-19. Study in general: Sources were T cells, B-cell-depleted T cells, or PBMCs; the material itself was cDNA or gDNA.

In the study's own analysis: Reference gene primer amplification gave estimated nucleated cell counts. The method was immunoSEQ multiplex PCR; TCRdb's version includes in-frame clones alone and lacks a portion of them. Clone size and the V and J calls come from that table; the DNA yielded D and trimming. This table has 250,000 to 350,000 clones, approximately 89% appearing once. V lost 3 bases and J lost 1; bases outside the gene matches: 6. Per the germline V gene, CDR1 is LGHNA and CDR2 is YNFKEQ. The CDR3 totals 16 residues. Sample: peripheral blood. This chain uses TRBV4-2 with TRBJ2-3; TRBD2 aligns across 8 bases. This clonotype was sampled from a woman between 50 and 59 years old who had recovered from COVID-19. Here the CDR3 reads CASSQARGGRTDTQYF. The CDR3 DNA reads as TGTGCCAGCAGCCAGGCCCGGGGGGGTCGCACAGATACGCAGTATTTT.